The clone carrying this TCR beta chain was seen ten or more times. Its antigen remains unknown. The sample is drawn from a study of response to subunit inactivated influenza vaccine. Study-level findings and limits: Authors suggested that a seasonal influenza vaccination recruits few new T cells each time.

TCRdb passed the RT-PCR reads through MiXCR, listing each CDR3 protein once. There are approximately 290,000 distinct CDR3 sequences in the sample; over 20% occur only once, and about a tenth lies in the top ten. Trimming pared 5 bases from V and 1 base from J, leaving 8 bases between. The CDR3 is 13 residues long. CDR1 and CDR2 (germline): MNHEY, SVGEGT. The clonotype originates from a man between 50 and 75 years old who received an inactivated influenza vaccine. The sample consisted of PBMCs from blood, taken about 19 months after vaccination. This chain connects TRBV6-2 or TRBV6-3 to TRBJ1-1; D remains unclear. The CDR3: CASSPYKNTEAFF. The CDR3 nucleotides read TGTGCCAGCAGTCCATACAAGAACACTGAAGCTTTCTTT.